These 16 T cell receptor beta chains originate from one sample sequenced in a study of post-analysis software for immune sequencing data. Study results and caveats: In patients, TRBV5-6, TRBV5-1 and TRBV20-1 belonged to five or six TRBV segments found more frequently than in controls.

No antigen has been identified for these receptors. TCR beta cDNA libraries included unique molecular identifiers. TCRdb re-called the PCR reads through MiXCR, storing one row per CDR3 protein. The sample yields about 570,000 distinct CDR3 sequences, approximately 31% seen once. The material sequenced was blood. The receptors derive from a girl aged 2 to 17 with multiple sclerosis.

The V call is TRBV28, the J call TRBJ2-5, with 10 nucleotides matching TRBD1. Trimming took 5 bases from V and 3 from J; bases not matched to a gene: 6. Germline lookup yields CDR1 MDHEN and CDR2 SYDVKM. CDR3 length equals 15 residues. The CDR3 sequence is CASSLRDRGEETQYF. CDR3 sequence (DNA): TGTGCCAGCAGTCTTCGGGACAGGGGAGAAGAGACCCAGTACTTC.

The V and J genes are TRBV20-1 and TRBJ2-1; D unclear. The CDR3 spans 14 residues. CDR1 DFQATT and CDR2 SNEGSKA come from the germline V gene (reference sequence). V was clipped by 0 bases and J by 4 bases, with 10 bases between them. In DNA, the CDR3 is TGCAGTGCTAGAGACAGGTTGAAATACAATGAGCAGTTCTTC. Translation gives CSARDRLKYNEQFF.

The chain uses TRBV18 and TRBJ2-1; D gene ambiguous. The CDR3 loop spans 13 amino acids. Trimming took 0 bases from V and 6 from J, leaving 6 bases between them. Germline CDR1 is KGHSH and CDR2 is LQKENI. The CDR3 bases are TGTGCCAGCTCACCACCGGTACTCAATGAGCAGTTCTTC. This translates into CASSPPVLNEQFF.

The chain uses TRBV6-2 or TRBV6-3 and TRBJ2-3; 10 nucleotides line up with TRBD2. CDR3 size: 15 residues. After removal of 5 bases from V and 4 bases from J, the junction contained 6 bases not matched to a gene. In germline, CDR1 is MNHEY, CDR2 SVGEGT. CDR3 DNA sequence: TGTGCCAGCAGTACTAGCGGGGCCACCTCAGATACGCAGTATTTT. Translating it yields CASSTSGATSDTQYF.

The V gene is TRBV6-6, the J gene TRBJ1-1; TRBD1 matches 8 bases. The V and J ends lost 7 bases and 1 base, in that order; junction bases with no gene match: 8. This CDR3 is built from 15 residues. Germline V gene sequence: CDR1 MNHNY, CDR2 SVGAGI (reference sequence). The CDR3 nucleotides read TGTGCCAGCACCTTCCGGGACAGGAAGAACACTGAAGCTTTCTTT. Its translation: CASTFRDRKNTEAFF.

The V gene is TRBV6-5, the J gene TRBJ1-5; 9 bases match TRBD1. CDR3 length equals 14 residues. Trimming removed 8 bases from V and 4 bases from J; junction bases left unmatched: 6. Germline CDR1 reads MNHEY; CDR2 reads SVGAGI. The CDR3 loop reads CASAGQGHNQPQHF. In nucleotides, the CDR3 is TGTGCCAGCGCCGGACAGGGGCATAATCAGCCCCAGCATTTT.

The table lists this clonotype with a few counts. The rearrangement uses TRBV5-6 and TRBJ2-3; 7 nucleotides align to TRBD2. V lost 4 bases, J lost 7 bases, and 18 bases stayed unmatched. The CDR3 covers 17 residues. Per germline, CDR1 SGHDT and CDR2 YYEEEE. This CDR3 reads CASSQRLLARGRNTQYF. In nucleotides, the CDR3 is TGTGCCAGCAGCCAGAGGCTACTAGCGAGGGGAAGGAATACGCAGTATTTT.

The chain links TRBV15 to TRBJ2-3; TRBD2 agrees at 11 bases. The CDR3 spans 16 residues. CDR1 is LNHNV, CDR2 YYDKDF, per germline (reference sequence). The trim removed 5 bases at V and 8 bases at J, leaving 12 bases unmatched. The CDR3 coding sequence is TGTGCCACCAGCTTCCAGACTAGCGGGGCCGTCGGTACGCAGTATTTT. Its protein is CATSFQTSGAVGTQYF.

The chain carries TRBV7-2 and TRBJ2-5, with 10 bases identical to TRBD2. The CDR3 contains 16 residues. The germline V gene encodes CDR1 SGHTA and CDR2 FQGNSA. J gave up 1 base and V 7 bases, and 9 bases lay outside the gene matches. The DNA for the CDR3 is TGTGCCAGCACCACTAGAGCGGGGGGGCCCCAAGAGACCCAGTACTTC. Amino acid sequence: CASTTRAGGPQETQYF.

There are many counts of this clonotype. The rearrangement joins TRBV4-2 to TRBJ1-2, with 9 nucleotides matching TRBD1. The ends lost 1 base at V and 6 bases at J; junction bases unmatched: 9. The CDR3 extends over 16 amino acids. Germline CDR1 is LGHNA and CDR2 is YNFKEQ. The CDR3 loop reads CASSQGGQGGGHGYTF. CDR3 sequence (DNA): TGTGCCAGCAGCCAAGGGGGACAGGGAGGAGGTCATGGCTACACCTTC.

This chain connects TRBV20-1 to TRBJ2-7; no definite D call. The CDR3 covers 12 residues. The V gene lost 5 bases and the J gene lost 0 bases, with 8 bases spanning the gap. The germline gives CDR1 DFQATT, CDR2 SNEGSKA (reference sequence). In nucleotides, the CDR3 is TGCAGTGCTCCTGACACCTCCTACGAGCAGTACTTC. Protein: CSAPDTSYEQYF.

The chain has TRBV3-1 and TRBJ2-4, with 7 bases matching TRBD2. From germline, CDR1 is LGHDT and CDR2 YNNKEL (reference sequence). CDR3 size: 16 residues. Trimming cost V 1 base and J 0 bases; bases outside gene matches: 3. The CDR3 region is CASSQGSGLAKNIQYF. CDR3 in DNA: TGTGCCAGCAGCCAAGGTAGCGGGTTAGCCAAAAACATTCAGTACTTC. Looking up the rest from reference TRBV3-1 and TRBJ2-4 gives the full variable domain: DTAVSQTPKYLVTQMGNDKSIKCEQNLGHDTMYWYKQDSKKFLKIMFSYNNKELIINETVPNRFSPKSPDKAHLNLHINSLELGDSAVYFCASSQGSGLAKNIQYFGAGTRLSVL.

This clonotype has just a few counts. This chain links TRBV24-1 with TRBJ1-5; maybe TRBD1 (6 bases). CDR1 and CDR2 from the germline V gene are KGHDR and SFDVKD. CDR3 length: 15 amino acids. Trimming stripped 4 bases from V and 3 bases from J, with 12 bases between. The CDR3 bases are TGTGCCACCAGTGACAGGACAGCCTCCAATCAGCCCCAGCATTTT. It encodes CATSDRTASNQPQHF.

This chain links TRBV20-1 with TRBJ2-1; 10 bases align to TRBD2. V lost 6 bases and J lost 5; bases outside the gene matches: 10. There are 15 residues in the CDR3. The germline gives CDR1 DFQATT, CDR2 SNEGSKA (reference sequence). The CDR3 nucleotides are TGCAGTGCCTCATTATCAGCGGGGGGGAACAATGAGCAGTTCTTC. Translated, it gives CSASLSAGGNNEQFF.

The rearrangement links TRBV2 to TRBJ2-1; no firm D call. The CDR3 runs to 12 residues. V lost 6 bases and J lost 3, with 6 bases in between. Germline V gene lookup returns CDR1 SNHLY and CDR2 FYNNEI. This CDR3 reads CASRDVYNEQFF. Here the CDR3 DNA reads TGTGCCAGCAGAGACGTCTACAATGAGCAGTTCTTC.

The CDR3 DNA is TGTGCCAGCAGCCAGTTAACAGGGAGGCAGGCTTTCTTT. Translated: CASSQLTGRQAFF. This rearrangement joins TRBV3-1 to TRBJ1-1, with a possible D match to TRBD1 (6 bases). V was cut by 3 bases and J by 11 bases, with 16 bases left in between. This CDR3 is 13 amino acids long. Germline V gene sequence: CDR1 LGHDT, CDR2 YNNKEL (reference sequence).